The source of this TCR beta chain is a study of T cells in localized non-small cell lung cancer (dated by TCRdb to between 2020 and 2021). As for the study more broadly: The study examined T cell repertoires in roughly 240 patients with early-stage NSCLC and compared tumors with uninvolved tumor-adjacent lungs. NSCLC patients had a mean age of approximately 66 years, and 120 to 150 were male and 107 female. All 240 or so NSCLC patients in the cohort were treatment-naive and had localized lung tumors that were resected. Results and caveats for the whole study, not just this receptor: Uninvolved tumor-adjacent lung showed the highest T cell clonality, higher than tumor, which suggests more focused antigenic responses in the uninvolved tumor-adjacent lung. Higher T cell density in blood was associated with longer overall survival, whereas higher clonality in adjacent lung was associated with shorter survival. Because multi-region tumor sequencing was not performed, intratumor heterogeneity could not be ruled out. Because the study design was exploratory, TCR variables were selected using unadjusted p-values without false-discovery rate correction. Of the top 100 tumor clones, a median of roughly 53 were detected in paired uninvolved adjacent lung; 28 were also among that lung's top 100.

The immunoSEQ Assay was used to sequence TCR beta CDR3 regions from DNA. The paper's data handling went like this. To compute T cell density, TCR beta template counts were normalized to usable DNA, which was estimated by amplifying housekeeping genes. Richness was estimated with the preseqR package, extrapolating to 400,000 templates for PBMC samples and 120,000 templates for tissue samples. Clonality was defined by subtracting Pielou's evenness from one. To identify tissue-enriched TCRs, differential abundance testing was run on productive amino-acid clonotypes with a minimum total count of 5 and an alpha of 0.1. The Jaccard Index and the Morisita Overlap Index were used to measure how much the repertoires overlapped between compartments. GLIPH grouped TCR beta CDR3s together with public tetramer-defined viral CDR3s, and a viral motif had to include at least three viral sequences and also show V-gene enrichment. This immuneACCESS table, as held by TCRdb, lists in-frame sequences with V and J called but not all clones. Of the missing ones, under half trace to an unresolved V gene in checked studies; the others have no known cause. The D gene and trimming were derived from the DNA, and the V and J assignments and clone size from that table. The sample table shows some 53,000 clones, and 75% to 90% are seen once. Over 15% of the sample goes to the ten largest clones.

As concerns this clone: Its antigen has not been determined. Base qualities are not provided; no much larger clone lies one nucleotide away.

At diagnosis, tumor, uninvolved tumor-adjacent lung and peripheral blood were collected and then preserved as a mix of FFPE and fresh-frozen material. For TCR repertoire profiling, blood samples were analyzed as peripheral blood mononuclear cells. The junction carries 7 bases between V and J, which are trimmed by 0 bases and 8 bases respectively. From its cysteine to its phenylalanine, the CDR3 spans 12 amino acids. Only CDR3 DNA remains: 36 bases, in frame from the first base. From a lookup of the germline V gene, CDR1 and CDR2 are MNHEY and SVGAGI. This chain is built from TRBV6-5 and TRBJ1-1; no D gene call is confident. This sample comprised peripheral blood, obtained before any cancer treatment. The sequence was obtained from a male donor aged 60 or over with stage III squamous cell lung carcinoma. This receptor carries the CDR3 CASSYSGREAFF. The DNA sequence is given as TGTGCCAGCAGTTACTCGGGCAGGGAAGCTTTCTTT.